This T cell receptor beta chain was found in a study of blood T cell repertoires in COVID-19. The table came from immunoSEQ multiplex PCR; TCRdb's copy has only in-frame clones and leaves some out. This sample has just over 150,000 clones, with approximately 95% found just once. The receptor comes from a woman in her forties or fifties with acute or convalescent COVID-19. Sequencing used peripheral blood.

This chain's CDR3 is CASSLGDSSYEQYF. The DNA of the CDR3 is TGTGCCAGCAGCCTCGGGGACTCCTCCTACGAGCAGTACTTC. The J gene is TRBJ2-7, the V gene TRBV7-8; D is possibly TRBD2 (6 bases). Germline lookup yields CDR1 SGHVS and CDR2 FQNEAQ. CDR3 size: 14 residues. V was cut by 5 bases and J by 0 bases, with 11 bases left in between.